What follows are 23 T cell receptor beta chains derived from one specimen sequenced in a study of Ad26.COV2.S vaccination and SARS-CoV-2 variants (TCRdb year 2021). Explained via the paper, the treatment or condition label denotes: roughly 20 received Ad26.COV2.S at low or high dose, single or two shots; about five received placebo; per-sample allocation not given. Repertoires of vaccine and placebo recipients were sequenced from samples collected on day 63 after the first injection. The library was obtained by the immunoSEQ multiplex PCR assay. TCRdb's version of the immuneACCESS table is confined to in-frame rearrangements and falls short of the full clone set. An unresolved V gene accounts for under half of the shortfall where checked; the remainder is of unknown origin. The sample table shows fewer than 400,000 clones, and around 84% are seen once. The ten largest clones capture approximately 2% of the sample.

Sequencing was performed on peripheral blood, taken in a trial of Ad26.COV2.S vaccine versus placebo. The receptors originated from a person between 18 and 60 years old who received the Ad26.COV2.S COVID-19 vaccine or a placebo.

The genes are TRBV6-5 and TRBJ1-2; tentatively, D is TRBD1 (5 bases). Per germline, CDR1 MNHEY and CDR2 SVGAGI. Trimming shortened V by 6 bases and J by 1 base, and 12 bases separated the two germline ends. This CDR3 spans 14 amino acids. CDR3 residues: CASREGRYNYGYTF. The CDR3 DNA is TGTGCCAGCAGGGAGGGACGGTATAACTATGGCTACACCTTC.

CDR3 loop: CSASYRGAVTGELFF. In DNA, the CDR3 is TGCAGTGCCAGTTACAGGGGGGCTGTCACCGGGGAGCTGTTTTTT. V is TRBV20-1 and J is TRBJ2-2; 8 nucleotides align to TRBD1. V gave up 6 bases and J gave up 4 bases; unmatched junction bases: 10. The CDR3 sequence is 15 residues long. Germline values: CDR1 DFQATT, CDR2 SNEGSKA (reference sequence).

This clone occurred once. The chain is built from TRBV12-5 and TRBJ2-2; 8 nucleotides agree with TRBD1. Germline V gene lookup returns CDR1 LGHNT and CDR2 FRNRAP. V trimming: 9 bases; J trimming: 1 base; junction bases outside the gene matches: 7. The CDR3 has 15 amino acids. CDR3: CASCDGQGNTGELFF. In DNA, the CDR3 is TGTGCTAGCTGCGATGGACAGGGGAACACCGGGGAGCTGTTTTTT.

The rearrangement links TRBV7-8 to TRBJ1-2; maybe TRBD1 (6 bases). The V gene lost 4 bases and the J gene lost 8 bases, with 20 bases spanning the gap. This CDR3 spans 15 amino acids. Germline V CDR1 and CDR2: SGHVS, FQNEAQ. This CDR3 is CASSSQGRDRTGYTF. CDR3 DNA: TGTGCCAGCAGCTCTCAGGGGAGAGACAGGACGGGCTACACCTTC.

This rearrangement joins TRBV4-3 to TRBJ1-2, with TRBD1 matching 7 bases. This CDR3 is built from 18 residues. V was pared by 0 bases and J by 4 bases, with 14 bases of the junction left unmatched. Germline V gene sequence: CDR1 LGHNA, CDR2 YSLEER. The CDR3 DNA is TGCGCCAGCAGCCAAGAACCCGTGACAGGGTTTGTAGGCTATGGCTACACCTTC. Protein sequence: CASSQEPVTGFVGYGYTF.

This chain connects TRBV6-2 or TRBV6-3 to TRBJ1-2; D is undetermined. CDR1 is MNHEY and CDR2 is SVGEGT in the germline V gene. Trimming pared 5 bases from V and 1 base from J, leaving 8 bases between. The CDR3 is 13 residues long. CDR3 in amino acids: CASSRQVNYGYTF. Here the CDR3 DNA reads TGTGCCAGCAGTAGGCAAGTTAACTATGGCTACACCTTC.

The chain couples TRBV5-1 to TRBJ2-7; no clear D. The CDR3 consists of 13 residues. Between the trimmed V and J ends, which lost 2 bases and 3 bases, there was a span of 9 bases. From germline, CDR1 is SGHRS and CDR2 YFSETQ. The CDR3 loop reads CASSFESGYEQYF. CDR3 coding DNA: TGCGCCAGCAGCTTTGAATCGGGCTACGAGCAGTACTTC.

This rearrangement joins TRBV5-6 to TRBJ1-5; the match to TRBD1 covers 11 bases. The CDR3 is made up of 16 amino acids. V lost 4 bases, J lost 1 base, and 4 bases stayed unmatched. Germline V lookup: CDR1 SGHDT, CDR2 YYEEEE. Here the CDR3 DNA reads TGTGCCAGCAGCAAGGACAGGGGGCGAAGCAATCAGCCCCAGCATTTT. Its translation is CASSKDRGRSNQPQHF.

This clone was picked up a small number of times. The CDR3 loop reads CASSQRQAANYGYTF. The CDR3 bases are TGTGCCAGCAGCCAACGACAGGCAGCTAACTATGGCTACACCTTC. The V and J genes are TRBV5-4 and TRBJ1-2; a possible D gene is TRBD1 (6 bases). The CDR3 contains 15 residues. V was clipped by 4 bases and J by 0 bases, with 13 bases between them. CDR1 is SGHNT, CDR2 YYREEE, per germline (reference sequence).

V and J are TRBV2 and TRBJ2-1; D remains ambiguous. CDR3 length equals 16 residues. With 6 bases removed from V and 0 bases from J, the gap between germline ends came to 15 bases. CDR1 and CDR2 (germline): SNHLY, FYNNEI. The CDR3 DNA follows: TGTGCCAGCAGCCACGTTTTCAAGAGCTCCTACAATGAGCAGTTCTTC. The encoded protein is CASSHVFKSSYNEQFF.

The rearrangement uses TRBV13 and TRBJ1-3; unclear D gene. With 1 base removed from V and 0 bases from J, the gap between germline ends came to 7 bases. This CDR3 has 15 residues. Per germline, CDR1 PRHDT and CDR2 FYEKMQ (reference sequence). The CDR3 region is CASSLDSSSGNTIYF. CDR3 coding DNA: TGTGCCAGCAGCTTAGATTCGTCCTCTGGAAACACCATATATTTT.

The chain has TRBV7-3 and TRBJ2-2; D is unresolved. The CDR3 is 13 residues long. The V end was cut by 2 bases, the J end by 4 bases, with 5 bases between. Germline CDR1 is SGHTA and CDR2 is FQGTGA. The CDR3 sequence: CASSLASTGELFF. Written as DNA, the CDR3 is TGTGCCAGCAGCTTAGCCAGCACCGGGGAGCTGTTTTTT.

The chain has TRBV15 and TRBJ1-2, with D maybe TRBD1 (5 bases). Trimming cost V 5 bases and J 3 bases, with 16 bases left between them. CDR1 LNHNV and CDR2 YYDKDF come from the germline V gene (reference sequence). This CDR3 spans 15 amino acids. The CDR3 loop reads CATSGGGGTYYGYTF. CDR3 nucleotides: TGTGCCACCAGCGGAGGCGGGGGAACCTACTATGGCTACACCTTC.

This clone has more than one count but fewer than ten. This sequence joins TRBV2 and TRBJ1-5; 10 bases are shared with TRBD1. There are 15 residues in the CDR3. The V and J ends lost 6 bases and 4 bases, in that order; junction bases with no gene match: 6. Per germline, CDR1 SNHLY and CDR2 FYNNEI. The CDR3 sequence: CASSRDRGGNQPQHF. In DNA form, the CDR3 reads TGTGCCAGCAGCCGGGACAGGGGAGGTAATCAGCCCCAGCATTTT.

The chain combines TRBV7-9 with TRBJ1-2, with a weak D call TRBD1 (6 bases). V was cut by 5 bases and J by 5 bases, with 15 bases left in between. Germline loops: CDR1 SEHNR, CDR2 FQNEAQ (reference sequence). This CDR3 has 14 amino acids. CDR3 in amino acids: CASSTLGGPYGYTF. Written as DNA, the CDR3 is TGTGCCAGCAGCACCCTAGGGGGGCCTTATGGCTACACCTTC.

V gene TRBV6-5 combines with J gene TRBJ1-2; 8 nucleotides line up with TRBD1. The germline gives CDR1 MNHEY, CDR2 SVGAGI. The V segment lost 7 bases and the J segment 3 bases; nucleotides outside the gene matches: 7. This CDR3 region has 14 residues. The CDR3 DNA is TGTGCCAGCAATCCACAGGGGGTCCACTATGGCTACACCTTC. As protein: CASNPQGVHYGYTF.

The rearrangement uses TRBV7-9 and TRBJ2-5; perhaps TRBD2 as D (5 bases). V lost 4 bases and J lost 2, with 11 bases in between. The CDR3 consists of 14 residues. The germline V gene has CDR1 SEHNR and CDR2 FQNEAQ (reference sequence). CDR3 nucleotide sequence: TGTGCCAGCAGCTATACTAGTAGTCAAGAGACCCAGTACTTC. Its protein product is CASSYTSSQETQYF. The variable domain in full, with the rest retrieved from reference TRBV7-9 and TRBJ2-5, is DTGVSQNPRHKITKRGQNVTFRCDPISEHNRLYWYRQTLGQGPEFLTYFQNEAQLEKSRLLSDRFSAERPKGSFSTLEIQRTEQGDSAMYLCASSYTSSQETQYFGPGTRLLVL.

The chain recombines TRBV6-2 or TRBV6-3 with TRBJ2-7; 9 positions match TRBD1. From germline, CDR1 is MNHEY and CDR2 SVGEGT. The CDR3 consists of 15 residues. The ends lost 4 bases at V and 0 bases at J; junction bases unmatched: 4. CDR3: CASSFKTGGSYEQYF. The CDR3 nucleotides read TGTGCCAGCAGTTTCAAGACAGGGGGCTCCTACGAGCAGTACTTC.

This rearrangement joins TRBV15 to TRBJ1-5; no firm D call. The CDR3 length is 16 residues. Germline values: CDR1 LNHNV, CDR2 YYDKDF (reference sequence). Trimming removed 1 base at V and 4 bases at J, with 14 bases between. The CDR3 region has the DNA TGTGCCACCAGCAGAGGGAGCGGTGGGTATAATCAGCCCCAGCATTTT. Encoded protein: CATSRGSGGYNQPQHF.

The rearrangement joins TRBV7-2 to TRBJ1-2; D is ambiguous. Trimming took 1 base from V and 1 from J, leaving 7 bases between them. This CDR3 region has 14 residues. Germline values: CDR1 SGHTA, CDR2 FQGNSA. The chain's CDR3 is CASSLDFFNYGYTF. In DNA, the CDR3 is TGTGCCAGCAGCTTAGATTTCTTTAACTATGGCTACACCTTC.

This chain links TRBV5-1 with TRBJ2-6; D gene unclear. The CDR3 spans 15 residues. V was pared by 1 base and J by 0 bases, with 5 bases between. In germline, CDR1 is SGHRS, CDR2 YFSETQ. The CDR3 DNA reads TGCGCCAGCAGCTTGATCATCTCTGGGGCCAACGTCCTGACTTTC. Its protein is CASSLIISGANVLTF.

The chain employs TRBV9 and TRBJ1-4, with D tentatively TRBD1 (5 bases). The CDR3 loop spans 15 amino acids. V dropped 5 bases and J dropped 4 bases, with 15 bases sitting between them. Per the germline V gene, CDR1 is SGDLS and CDR2 is YYNGEE. The CDR3: CASSQRAGFNEKLFF. The CDR3 DNA is TGTGCCAGCAGTCAGCGGGCAGGGTTTAATGAAAAACTGTTTTTT.

The chain links TRBV6-2 or TRBV6-3 to TRBJ1-5; D unresolved. Germline CDR1 and CDR2: MNHEY and SVGEGT. V was clipped by 2 bases and J by 2 bases, with 22 bases between them. This CDR3 has 19 amino acids. This CDR3 is CASSYAVSQSVMGNQPQHF. CDR3 sequence (DNA): TGTGCCAGCAGTTACGCCGTCTCACAGTCGGTGATGGGCAATCAGCCCCAGCATTTT.